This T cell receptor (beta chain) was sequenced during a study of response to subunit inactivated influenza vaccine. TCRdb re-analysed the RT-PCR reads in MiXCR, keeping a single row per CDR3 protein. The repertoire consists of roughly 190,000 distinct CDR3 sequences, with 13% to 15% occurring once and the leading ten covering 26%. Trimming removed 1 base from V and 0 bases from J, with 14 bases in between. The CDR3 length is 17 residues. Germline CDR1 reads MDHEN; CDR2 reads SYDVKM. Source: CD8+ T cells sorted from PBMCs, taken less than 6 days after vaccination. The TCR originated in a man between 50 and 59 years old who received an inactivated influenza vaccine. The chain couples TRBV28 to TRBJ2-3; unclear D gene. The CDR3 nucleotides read TGTGCCAGCAGTTTATTAATGGGCGAGACAAGCACAGATACGCAGTATTTT. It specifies CASSLLMGETSTDTQYF.